This T cell receptor beta chain was retrieved from a study of T-cell reconstitution after alpha-beta-depleted transplantation in children. Unique molecular identifiers were used in preparing the TCRbeta library. TCRdb itself ran the PCR reads through MiXCR, one entry per CDR3 protein. The sample shows about 640,000 distinct CDR3 sequences, roughly 15% of them seen only once. Looked up from germline, CDR1 is SEHNR and CDR2 is FQNEAQ (reference sequence). This CDR3 region has 13 residues. With V trimmed by 5 bases and J by 9 bases, 6 bases remained unmatched. This clonotype was picked up a small number of times.

This receptor was identified in a human donor who donated a stem cell graft to a child with acute myeloid leukemia. Sample: PBMCs from the stem cell graft donor, taken from the stem cell graft. This sequence joins TRBV7-9 and TRBJ2-3; 9 nucleotides align to TRBD2. The CDR3 sequence: CASSRSLAGTQYF. The CDR3 nucleotides read TGTGCCAGCAGCCGATCACTAGCGGGCACGCAGTATTTT.